The TCR beta chain under discussion was sequenced for a study of blood T cell repertoires in COVID-19. At the level of the study: From the United States, Italy and Spain came samples of acute and convalescent COVID-19.

Those enrolled, adults aged roughly 18 to 95 years, came from 25 or so US areas. Recovered status applied to Cohort 3 donors who had two consecutive negative PCRs. It also applied to those with clearance or with symptom resolution. As originally analysed: Quantification of nucleated cells was approximated via reference gene primer amplification. The protocol was immunoSEQ multiplex PCR, while the TCRdb copy is restricted to in-frame clones and leaves out a portion. Clone size and V and J calls were adopted from that table, with D and trimming inferred from the DNA. This sample has over 250,000 clones, with roughly 88% found just once. Germline values: CDR1 SNHLY, CDR2 FYNNEI. The CDR3 covers 16 residues. Unmatched junction bases numbered 13, after V lost 10 bases and J lost 5 bases.

The TCR comes from a young woman who had recovered from COVID-19. The sample was PBMCs or T cells enriched from blood (not recorded which). The genes are TRBV2 and TRBJ2-7; 14 bases agree with TRBD2. This CDR3 reads CAILTSGRADGNEQYF. The CDR3 DNA follows: TGTGCCATCCTGACTAGCGGGAGGGCCGATGGGAACGAGCAGTACTTC.